This TCR beta chain originates from a study of CD8 T cells in Susac syndrome (dated by TCRdb to the late 2010s). General notes on the study: Repertoire sequencing was used to test whether CD8+ T cell activation and differentiation in Susac syndrome was antigen driven. What the research found in general, with its limitations: The TCR sequencing and HLA analysis was acknowledged to have included a relatively small number of individuals.

Peripheral blood CD8+ and CD4+ T cells from healthy donors, Susac syndrome patients and multiple sclerosis patients were profiled using high-throughput TCR beta sequencing. Multiple sclerosis controls were treatment-naive patients with stable or active relapsing-remitting disease fulfilling revised McDonald criteria. Bulk CD8+ and CD4+ T cells were purified magnetically by negative isolation, whereas CD8+ TEMRA cells were enriched by FACS. Blood was drawn into EDTA tubes, processed within 24 hours, and PBMCs were isolated by density gradient centrifugation. PBMCs intended for TCR sequencing were cryopreserved in liquid nitrogen and thawed later in a water bath at 37 degrees C. A purity of at least 90% was achieved for sorted or isolated CD4+, CD8+ and CD8+ TEMRA cells. RNA was extracted using the RNeasy kit, and about 0.45 to 1 microgram was reverse transcribed with random hexamers. The immunoSEQ multiplex PCR assay, covering 54 Vbeta and 13 Jbeta segments, was used to amplify TCR beta CDR3 regions. Bias from PCR amplification was corrected by using a synthetic template baseline for primer optimization and for computational correction. In the original analysis: Reads were assigned to V, D and J genes according to IMGT and analyzed in immunoSEQ Analyzer, with only productive sequences retained. Clonality was calculated as one minus the Shannon entropy normalized by log2 of the number of productive unique sequences. For each patient and control, public and private clones were evaluated within the 100 most prevalent clones. A clone was defined as Susac-specific if it was absent from the healthy and MS cohorts, from some 1,100 published viral clones and from other ImmuneACCESS disease sequences. TCRdb passed the public sequencing reads through fastp at Q25 and MiXCR, retaining productive beta sequences. Entries are consolidated by CDR3 protein sequence, retaining the most common genes and DNA. The V and J calls follow TCRdb's processing rather than the paper's. This sample lists 170,000 or so distinct CDR3 sequences; over 85% were detected once. The ten largest clones add up to around 0.097% of the sample.

The trim is 7 bases for V and 5 bases for J, with a gap of 17 bases between the germline ends. The CDR3 measures 13 amino acids from cysteine to phenylalanine. CDR3 DNA is the only sequence kept; it has 39 bases, read in frame from the first base. The germline V gene (reference sequence) gives CDR1 as DFQATT and CDR2 as SNEGSKA. On this clonotype itself: No antigen is known for it. There are no base qualities to consult, and no much larger clone falls within one base.

The sample taken for sequencing was CD4+ T cells from PBMCs. This TCR was sampled from a human donor with multiple sclerosis. The V gene is TRBV20-1 and the J gene is TRBJ2-5; the D gene could be either TRBD1 or TRBD2, each agreeing at 5 bases. CDR3 protein: CSVRGPLGETQYF. The nucleotides read TGCAGTGTCCGGGGACCCCTAGGGGAGACCCAGTACTTC.